The rows below give T cell receptor beta chains drawn from one sample of a study of lymphopenia after photon versus proton radiotherapy. Sequencing was performed with immunoSEQ multiplex PCR; in TCRdb, only in-frame clones are kept and a portion is missing. The sample has about 68,000 clones, roughly 88% seen once. The material was peripheral blood, obtained from a patient treated with photon-based radiotherapy. The source of these receptors is a woman aged 70-85 years with pancreatic cancer. Each CDR3 is given with its conserved first and last residue. The D gene is left open where the match is weak. Not all rows give a size; the values are once, few, many and, for expanded clones, a class.

len	d_gene	v_gene	abundance	j_gene	CDR3aa	CDR3nt
14	TRBD1	TRBV7-2	-	TRBJ2-7	CASSPRQGSYEQYF	TGTGCCAGCAGCCCGCGACAGGGGTCCTACGAGCAGTACTTC
15	TRBD2	TRBV5-6	once	TRBJ2-7	CASSLGLAGSYEQYF	TGTGCCAGCAGCTTGGGACTAGCGGGCTCCTACGAGCAGTACTTC
15	-	TRBV5-4	-	TRBJ1-5	CASSLDSRPNQPQHF	TGTGCCAGCAGCTTGGACAGCAGGCCCAATCAGCCCCAGCATTTT
10	-	TRBV30	-	TRBJ2-1	CAGGGDEQFF	TGTGCCGGTGGTGGGGATGAGCAGTTCTTC
14	TRBD2	TRBV2	-	TRBJ2-7	CASILAGSSYEQYF	TGTGCCAGTATACTAGCGGGGAGCTCCTACGAGCAGTACTTC
15	TRBD2	TRBV7-3	-	TRBJ2-7	CASSPGLAGGGEQYF	TGTGCCAGCAGCCCGGGACTAGCGGGAGGGGGCGAGCAGTACTTC
12	-	TRBV9	-	TRBJ2-1	CASSVAVGEQFF	TGTGCCAGCAGCGTAGCTGTGGGTGAGCAGTTCTTC
15	TRBD2	TRBV5-1	-	TRBJ2-1	CASSSGRPSYNEQFF	TGCGCCAGCAGCTCCGGGAGGCCCTCCTACAATGAGCAGTTCTTC
15	-	TRBV4-3	-	TRBJ1-2	CASSQEGDSNYGYTF	TGCGCCAGCAGCCAAGAGGGCGATTCTAACTATGGCTACACCTTC
14	-	TRBV7-6	-	TRBJ2-7	CASSLATGSYEQYF	TGTGCCAGCAGCTTAGCGACGGGTTCCTACGAGCAGTACTTC
14	-	TRBV11-2	once	TRBJ2-5	CASSLEGVVETQYF	TGTGCCAGCAGCTTAGAGGGAGTTGTGGAGACCCAGTACTTC
14	TRBD2	TRBV5-1	-	TRBJ2-1	CASTLAGGWNEQFF	TGCGCCAGCACCCTAGCGGGAGGATGGAATGAGCAGTTCTTC
11	-	TRBV30	-	TRBJ1-2	CAWNAGGDYTF	TGTGCCTGGAATGCAGGTGGGGACTACACCTTC
15	-	TRBV6-1	-	TRBJ2-7	CASFPGGGKVDEQYF	TGTGCCAGCTTTCCCGGAGGGGGCAAAGTGGATGAGCAGTACTTC
12	-	TRBV7-9	few	TRBJ1-3	CASSLNGNTIYF	TGTGCCAGCAGCTTAAACGGAAACACCATATATTTT
14	TRBD1	TRBV27	once	TRBJ2-7	CASRTTGTGGEQYF	TGTGCCAGCAGAACGACCGGGACAGGGGGGGAGCAGTACTTC
14	-	TRBV11-1	-	TRBJ2-5	CASSRGDSQETQYF	TGTGCCAGCAGCAGAGGGGATTCACAAGAGACCCAGTACTTC
15	-	TRBV6-1	-	TRBJ1-1	CASRRGVDWPGEAFF	TGTGCCAGCAGGAGGGGGGTTGATTGGCCTGGTGAAGCTTTCTTT
14	-	TRBV18	-	TRBJ2-5	CASSPPSAQETQYF	TGTGCCAGCTCACCACCGTCTGCACAAGAGACCCAGTACTTC
13	TRBD1	TRBV28	-	TRBJ1-2	CASSSTGAGGYTF	TGTGCCAGCAGTTCCACAGGGGCCGGTGGCTACACCTTC
15	-	TRBV19	-	TRBJ1-1	CASSTGEGLNTEAFF	TGTGCCAGTAGTACAGGGGAGGGCCTGAACACTGAAGCTTTCTTT
14	TRBD1	TRBV6-5	-	TRBJ2-1	CASRRGGATDEQFF	TGTGCCAGCAGGCGAGGGGGCGCGACGGATGAGCAGTTCTTC
15	TRBD2	TRBV19	-	TRBJ2-3	CASRGLAGVGDTQYF	TGTGCCAGTAGGGGACTAGCGGGAGTTGGAGATACGCAGTATTTT
15	TRBD1	TRBV18	-	TRBJ1-1	CASSESRGIYTEAFF	TGTGCCAGCTCTGAATCCAGGGGGATATACACTGAAGCTTTCTTT
13	-	TRBV9	-	TRBJ2-7	CASGGSGSYEQYF	TGTGCCAGCGGGGGATCAGGGTCCTACGAGCAGTACTTC
15	TRBD1	TRBV5-1	-	TRBJ1-2	CASSEFDRANYGYTF	TGCGCCAGCAGCGAATTCGACAGGGCTAACTATGGCTACACCTTC
15	TRBD1	TRBV27	-	TRBJ2-7	CASSISPGTGDEQYF	TGTGCCAGCAGTATATCACCGGGGACAGGGGACGAGCAGTACTTC
16	TRBD1	TRBV4-3	-	TRBJ2-2	CASSRDRGAATGELFF	TGCGCCAGCAGCCGAGACAGGGGGGCGGCTACCGGGGAGCTGTTTTTT